These 7 T cell receptor beta chains originate from one sample sequenced in a study of blood T cell repertoires in COVID-19. Produced via immunoSEQ multiplex PCR; TCRdb's table is partial and in-frame only. The sample lists around 140,000 clones; 84% were seen once. Sample: peripheral blood. All receptors derive from a man in his sixties with active or convalescent COVID-19.

The chain employs TRBV11-3 and TRBJ1-2; TRBD1 agrees at 8 bases. Losses at the gene ends were 5 bases for V and 8 bases for J; bases not matched to a gene: 10. Germline V lookup: CDR1 SGHNT, CDR2 YENEEA. The CDR3 has 14 residues. The DNA for the CDR3 is TGTGCCAGCAGCGTGGGACAGGCCCTCTGGGGCTACACCTTC. Its protein is CASSVGQALWGYTF.

The J gene is TRBJ1-2, the V gene TRBV24-1; 9 nucleotides match TRBD1. The CDR3 runs 17 residues. V shed 1 base, J shed 1 base, and the junction held 6 bases outside the gene matches. CDR1 is KGHDR and CDR2 is SFDVKD in the germline V gene. CDR3 sequence (DNA): TGTGCCACCAGTGATTTTGGGACAGGGCCACATAACTATGGCTACACCTTC. Protein sequence: CATSDFGTGPHNYGYTF.

The chain is built from TRBV25-1 and TRBJ2-1, with 11 bases fitting TRBD2. The junction had 3 bases not matched to a gene; V was cut back by 2 bases and J by 0 bases. This CDR3 contains 17 residues. Germline values: CDR1 MGHDK, CDR2 SYGVNS. CDR3 in amino acids: CASSEKTSGGSYNEQFF. CDR3 DNA: TGTGCCAGCAGTGAAAAAACTAGCGGGGGCTCCTACAATGAGCAGTTCTTC.

The chain has TRBV3-1 (or the pseudogene TRBV3-2) and TRBJ2-4; a weak D match, TRBD2 (6 bases). This CDR3 comprises 17 residues. The germline CDR1 and CDR2 sequences are LGHDT and YNNKEL (reference sequence). V was shortened by 2 bases and J by 4 bases, with 18 bases between the two germline ends. The CDR3 DNA sequence: TGTGCCAGCAGCCAACTAACCGCGGACTACAGGAAAAACATTCAGTACTTC. This gives the protein CASSQLTADYRKNIQYF.

The chain recombines TRBV5-3 with TRBJ2-7; 7 nucleotides align to TRBD1. TRBV5-3 is sorted into the ORF group, with uncertain function. The CDR3 spans 15 residues. V was clipped by 4 bases and J by 6 bases; unmatched bases: 13. The CDR3 coding sequence is TGTGCCAGAAGCGTACCGGGACAGCCTACGATCGAGCAGTACGTC. This translates into CARSVPGQPTIEQYV.

The V and J genes are TRBV6-6 and TRBJ1-2; D is possibly TRBD1 (5 bases). V dropped 5 bases and J dropped 0 bases, with 7 bases sitting between them. This CDR3 is 13 amino acids long. Germline V gene lookup returns CDR1 MNHNY and CDR2 SVGAGI (reference sequence). The CDR3 is CASSPTANYGYTF. The DNA for the CDR3 is TGTGCCAGCAGTCCGACAGCTAACTATGGCTACACCTTC.

The CDR3 DNA reads as TGCGCCAGCAGCCTAGGGGGACTAAACAATGAGCAGTTCTTC. As protein: CASSLGGLNNEQFF. The chain couples TRBV5-1 to TRBJ2-1, with D perhaps matching TRBD2 (7 bases). Looked up from germline, CDR1 is SGHRS and CDR2 is YFSETQ. With 4 bases removed from V and 5 bases from J, the gap between germline ends came to 13 bases. CDR3 size: 14 residues.